The next 28 T cell receptor beta chains were all read from a single sample in a study of T cell repertoires in ileal Crohn's disease. Libraries were prepared by immunoSEQ multiplex PCR; TCRdb keeps only in-frame clonotypes and omits some of them. This sample has about 62,000 clones, with about 89% found just once. Time point defined: neoterminal ileum biopsy at postoperative endoscopy, about 6 months after surgery. Sequenced: ileal tissue. The receptors were gathered from an adult with Crohn's disease.

The chain joins TRBV28 to TRBJ2-2, with 7 bases that match TRBD1. The CDR3 has 14 residues. Trimming cost V 5 bases and J 5 bases; bases outside gene matches: 5. From germline, CDR1 is MDHEN and CDR2 SYDVKM. The CDR3 bases are TGTGCCAGCAGTCCGACAGGGTCTACCGGGGAGCTGTTTTTT. It translates to CASSPTGSTGELFF. The complete variable domain, with remaining parts taken from reference TRBV28 and TRBJ2-2, reads DVKVTQSSRYLVKRTGEKVFLECVQDMDHENMFWYRQDPGLGLRLIYFSYDVKMKEKGDIPEGYSVSREKKERFSLILESASTNQTSMYLCASSPTGSTGELFFGEGSRLTVL.

V and J are TRBV5-1 and TRBJ1-2; possible D gene TRBD1, 5 bases. CDR3 length: 14 residues. Germline V gene data show CDR1 as SGHRS and CDR2 as YFSETQ. Between the trimmed V and J ends, which lost 0 bases and 6 bases, there was a span of 12 bases. The CDR3 sequence is CASSLATAKDGYTF. CDR3 coding DNA: TGCGCCAGCAGCTTGGCGACAGCTAAGGATGGCTACACCTTC.

This chain connects TRBV27 to TRBJ2-2; 10 bases map to TRBD1. V lost 5 bases and J lost 2; bases outside the gene matches: 8. This CDR3 spans 17 amino acids. Germline V gives CDR1 MNHEY, CDR2 SMNVEV (reference sequence). The CDR3 reads CASSPDPTGGNTGELFF. CDR3 in DNA: TGTGCCAGCAGTCCGGACCCGACAGGGGGCAACACCGGGGAGCTGTTTTTT.

V and J are TRBV11-2 and TRBJ2-5; D unresolved. Trimming removed 5 bases from V and 2 bases from J, with 9 bases in between. This CDR3 is 13 amino acids long. Germline V gene data show CDR1 as SGHAT and CDR2 as FQNNGV. The CDR3 is CASSNYRQETQYF. CDR3 DNA: TGTGCCAGCAGCAATTATCGTCAAGAGACCCAGTACTTC.

The rearrangement uses TRBV5-1 and TRBJ1-5; D is perhaps TRBD1 (5 bases). The CDR3 length is 15 residues. V was trimmed by 7 bases and J by 4 bases, leaving 18 bases between them. The germline V gene encodes CDR1 SGHRS and CDR2 YFSETQ. This CDR3 is CASRPGLLENQPQHF. The CDR3 DNA follows: TGCGCCAGCCGTCCGGGACTGCTTGAAAATCAGCCCCAGCATTTT.

The chain couples TRBV2 to TRBJ1-1; D gene unclear. The germline gives CDR1 SNHLY, CDR2 FYNNEI. This CDR3 comprises 12 residues. The CDR3 here is CAGRAENTEAFF. The CDR3 nucleotides are TGTGCTGGGCGGGCGGAGAACACTGAAGCTTTCTTT.

The V call is TRBV5-1, the J call TRBJ1-1; 7 nucleotides match TRBD1. CDR1 and CDR2 from the germline V gene are SGHRS and YFSETQ. The V gene end was trimmed by 2 bases and the J gene end by 1 base; junction bases not matched to a gene: 8. This CDR3 comprises 16 residues. The CDR3 protein is CASSLKTGPSNTEAFF. CDR3 bases: TGCGCCAGCAGCTTAAAGACAGGGCCATCGAACACTGAAGCTTTCTTT.

The chain is built from TRBV5-1 and TRBJ1-4; D ambiguous. V lost 4 bases and J lost 5, with 15 bases in between. The germline V gene encodes CDR1 SGHRS and CDR2 YFSETQ. The CDR3 extends over 15 amino acids. The CDR3 spells CASSPETGVNEKLFF. CDR3 nucleotides: TGCGCCAGCAGCCCAGAGACCGGGGTGAATGAAAAACTGTTTTTT.

The DNA of the CDR3 is TGCGCCAGCAGCTTGCGGCGGACAGATACCCGTCCGGGGAACACTGAAGCTTTCTTT. It yields the protein CASSLRRTDTRPGNTEAFF. V usage is TRBV5-1 and J usage is TRBJ1-1; D may be TRBD1 (6 bases). Germline V gives CDR1 SGHRS, CDR2 YFSETQ. V lost 1 base and J 1 base, leaving 23 bases between the germline ends. This CDR3 has 19 amino acids.

The chain uses TRBV6-1 and TRBJ1-5; D perhaps matches TRBD1 (6 bases). Trimming left V 3 bases short and J 3 bases short, with 12 bases between. In germline, CDR1 is MNHNS, CDR2 SASEGT. This CDR3 spans 15 amino acids. CDR3 loop: CASSDTGLVNQPQHF. The DNA for the CDR3 is TGTGCCAGCAGTGATACAGGGTTGGTCAATCAGCCCCAGCATTTT.

The V and J genes are TRBV5-1 and TRBJ2-3, with a tentative D call TRBD1 (6 bases). This CDR3 region has 15 residues. V lost 7 bases, J lost 0 bases, and 15 bases lay in between. Germline assignment: CDR1 SGHRS and CDR2 YFSETQ. CDR3 loop: CASAGQILSTDTQYF. The CDR3 DNA reads TGCGCCAGCGCCGGACAGATACTAAGCACAGATACGCAGTATTTT.

The J gene is TRBJ1-2, the V gene TRBV4-3, with D uncertain. Germline CDR1 and CDR2: LGHNA and YSLEER. V was clipped by 1 base and J by 5 bases, with 14 bases between them. The CDR3 runs to 15 residues. The CDR3 here is CASSQGPSGRYGYTF. The CDR3 region has the DNA TGCGCCAGCAGCCAAGGCCCCAGTGGGAGATATGGCTACACCTTC.

V and J are TRBV15 and TRBJ1-1; TRBD1 matches 8 bases. Losses at the gene ends were 6 bases for V and 1 base for J; bases not matched to a gene: 7. Germline CDR1 is LNHNV and CDR2 is YYDKDF (reference sequence). CDR3 length equals 15 residues. The CDR3 loop reads CATRIPQGANTEAFF. Written as DNA, the CDR3 is TGTGCCACCAGGATCCCGCAGGGGGCGAACACTGAAGCTTTCTTT.

This clone is a singleton in its sample. In DNA form, the CDR3 reads TGTGCCTGGAGAACACAGGGGAACGAGCAGTACTTC. Translating it yields CAWRTQGNEQYF. The gene calls are TRBV30 and TRBJ2-7; 7 nucleotides align to TRBD1. The CDR3 sequence is 12 residues long. Germline CDR1 reads GTSNPN; CDR2 reads SVGIG (reference sequence). Losses at the gene ends were 3 bases for V and 5 bases for J; bases not matched to a gene: 4.

The chain uses TRBV6-1 and TRBJ2-7, with 8 positions matching TRBD1. V was clipped by 3 bases and J by 3 bases; unmatched bases: 7. Germline V lookup: CDR1 MNHNS, CDR2 SASEGT. The length of the CDR3 is 15 residues. The DNA of the CDR3 is TGTGCCAGCAGTGACCAGGACAGGGTAGGCTACGAGCAGTACGTC. It encodes CASSDQDRVGYEQYV.

This chain links TRBV7-7 with TRBJ2-5, with D possibly being TRBD2 (6 bases). The CDR3 loop spans 15 amino acids. Trimming stripped 1 base from V and 2 bases from J, with 11 bases between. Germline-derived CDR1 and CDR2 are SSHAT and FNYEAQ (reference sequence). CDR3 sequence reads: CASSLGGGGQETQYF. The CDR3 nucleotides are TGTGCCAGCAGCTTAGGTGGGGGAGGTCAAGAGACCCAGTACTTC.

In nucleotides, the CDR3 is TGTGCCAGCAGCTGGGGGCTAAACACTGAAGCTTTCTTT. Its translation: CASSWGLNTEAFF. This chain joins TRBV7-3 and TRBJ1-1; maybe TRBD1 (6 bases). CDR3 length: 13 residues. The germline V gene has CDR1 SGHTA and CDR2 FQGTGA. Trimming took 4 bases from V and 2 from J, leaving 8 bases between them.

The chain joins TRBV5-1 to TRBJ1-1; possibly TRBD1 for D (5 bases). The CDR3 extends over 14 amino acids. V shed 7 bases and J shed 0 bases, with 13 bases lying between them. Germline CDR1 reads SGHRS; CDR2 reads YFSETQ. CDR3 residues: CASYTGLLNTEAFF. The CDR3 nucleotides read TGCGCCAGCTATACGGGACTCTTGAACACTGAAGCTTTCTTT.

This rearrangement joins TRBV5-1 to TRBJ1-2, with D possibly being TRBD1 (5 bases). The ends were cut back, 2 bases at V and 4 bases at J, with 15 bases in the middle. Germline V gene data show CDR1 as SGHRS and CDR2 as YFSETQ. The CDR3 length is 15 residues. CDR3 region: CASSLTGALVYGYTF. In nucleotides, the CDR3 is TGCGCCAGCAGCTTAACAGGCGCTCTGGTCTATGGCTACACCTTC.

The rearrangement uses TRBV7-2 and TRBJ2-5; D is uncertain. Germline V CDR1 and CDR2: SGHTA, FQGNSA. V was cut by 1 base and J by 4 bases, with 7 bases left in between. This CDR3 spans 13 amino acids. CDR3 nucleotides: TGTGCCAGCAGCTTAGGATTGGCAGAGACCCAGTACTTC. This encodes CASSLGLAETQYF.

The V gene is TRBV20-1, the J gene TRBJ2-3; D call uncertain. Looked up from germline, CDR1 is DFQATT and CDR2 is SNEGSKA (reference sequence). Trimming stripped 3 bases from V and 1 base from J, with 2 bases between. CDR3 size: 11 residues. Here the CDR3 DNA reads TGCAGTGCTAGCGGCACAGATACGCAGTATTTT. It yields the protein CSASGTDTQYF.

The J gene is TRBJ2-6, the V gene TRBV5-6; D may be TRBD2 (5 bases). The V gene lost 4 bases and the J gene lost 0 bases, with 11 bases spanning the gap. CDR3 size: 16 residues. Germline V gene lookup returns CDR1 SGHDT and CDR2 YYEEEE. CDR3 nucleotide sequence: TGTGCCAGCAGCCCAGGACTCATCTCTGGGGCCAACGTCCTGACTTTC. Its translation is CASSPGLISGANVLTF.

The rearrangement uses TRBV11-1 and TRBJ2-5; possibly TRBD1 for D (6 bases). Germline V gene data show CDR1 as SGHAT and CDR2 as FQDESV (reference sequence). This CDR3 has 15 residues. Trimming cost V 1 base and J 3 bases, with 12 bases left between them. CDR3 DNA sequence: TGTGCCAGCAGCTTAGTGGGGGCTCCAAAAGAGACCCAGTACTTC. It encodes CASSLVGAPKETQYF.

The chain is built from TRBV19 and TRBJ1-6; 7 bases map to TRBD1. Germline CDR1 and CDR2: LNHDA and SQIVND (reference sequence). The V gene end was trimmed by 5 bases and the J gene end by 10 bases; junction bases not matched to a gene: 5. CDR3 length: 13 amino acids. The CDR3 protein is CASSAYRGSPLHF. The CDR3 DNA sequence: TGTGCCAGTAGTGCGTACAGGGGATCACCCCTCCACTTT.

J is TRBJ2-2 and V is TRBV6-1, with D unresolved. The CDR3 runs 11 residues. Trimming stripped 8 bases from V and 9 bases from J, with 10 bases between. Germline V gives CDR1 MNHNS, CDR2 SASEGT. CDR3 bases: TGTGCCAGCCACTCGTCCCGGGAGCTGTTTTTT. Its protein product is CASHSSRELFF.

This clone has only one observation. The chain links TRBV5-4 to TRBJ1-1; 9 bases line up with TRBD1. The CDR3 runs 14 residues. The germline V gene has CDR1 SGHNT and CDR2 YYREEE (reference sequence). V trimming: 3 bases; J trimming: 5 bases; junction bases outside the gene matches: 5. The CDR3: CASSSRDRETEAFF. In nucleotides, the CDR3 is TGTGCCAGCAGCTCACGGGACAGGGAAACTGAAGCTTTCTTT.

This chain connects TRBV18 to TRBJ1-5; no firm D call. The V end was cut by 5 bases, the J end by 5 bases, with 13 bases between. Germline V gene lookup returns CDR1 KGHSH and CDR2 LQKENI. This CDR3 is 14 amino acids long. Written as DNA, the CDR3 is TGTGCCAGCTCATTATCCGTCACGGATCAGCCCCAGCATTTT. Residues: CASSLSVTDQPQHF.

The chain uses TRBV6-1 and TRBJ1-5; TRBD1 aligns across 9 bases. Losses at the gene ends were 1 base for V and 7 bases for J; bases not matched to a gene: 5. The CDR3 extends over 15 amino acids. Germline loops: CDR1 MNHNS, CDR2 SASEGT. CDR3 in amino acids: CASSEEYRGRQPQHF. In DNA, the CDR3 is TGTGCCAGCAGTGAAGAGTACAGGGGGCGACAGCCCCAGCATTTT.